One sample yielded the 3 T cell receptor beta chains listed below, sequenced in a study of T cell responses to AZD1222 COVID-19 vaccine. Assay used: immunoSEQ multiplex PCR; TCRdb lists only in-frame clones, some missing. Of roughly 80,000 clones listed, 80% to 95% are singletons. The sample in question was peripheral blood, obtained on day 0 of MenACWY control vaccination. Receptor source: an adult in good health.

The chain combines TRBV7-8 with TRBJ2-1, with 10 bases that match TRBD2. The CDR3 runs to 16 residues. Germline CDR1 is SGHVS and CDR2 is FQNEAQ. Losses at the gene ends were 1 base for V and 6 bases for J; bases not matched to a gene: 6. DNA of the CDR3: TGTGCCAGCAGCTTAGGGGCCAGCGGGAGGGCCAATGAGCAGTTCTTC. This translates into CASSLGASGRANEQFF.

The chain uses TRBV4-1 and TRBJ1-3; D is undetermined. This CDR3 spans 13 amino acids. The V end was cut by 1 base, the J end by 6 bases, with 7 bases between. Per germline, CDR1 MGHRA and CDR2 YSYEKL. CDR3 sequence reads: CASSQVESNTIYF. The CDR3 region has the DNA TGCGCCAGCAGCCAAGTAGAGTCAAACACCATATATTTT.

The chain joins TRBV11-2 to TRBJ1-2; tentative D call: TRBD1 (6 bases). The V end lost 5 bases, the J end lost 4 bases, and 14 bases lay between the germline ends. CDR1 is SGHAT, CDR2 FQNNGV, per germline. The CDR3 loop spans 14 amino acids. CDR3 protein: CASSPGVVGYGYTF. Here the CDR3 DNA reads TGTGCCAGCAGCCCAGGGGTTGTAGGCTATGGCTACACCTTC. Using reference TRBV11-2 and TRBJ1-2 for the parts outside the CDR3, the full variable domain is EAGVAQSPRYKIIEKRQSVAFWCNPISGHATLYWYQQILGQGPKLLIQFQNNGVVDDSQLPKDRFSAERLKGVDSTLKIQPAKLEDSAVYLCASSPGVVGYGYTFGSGTRLTVV.